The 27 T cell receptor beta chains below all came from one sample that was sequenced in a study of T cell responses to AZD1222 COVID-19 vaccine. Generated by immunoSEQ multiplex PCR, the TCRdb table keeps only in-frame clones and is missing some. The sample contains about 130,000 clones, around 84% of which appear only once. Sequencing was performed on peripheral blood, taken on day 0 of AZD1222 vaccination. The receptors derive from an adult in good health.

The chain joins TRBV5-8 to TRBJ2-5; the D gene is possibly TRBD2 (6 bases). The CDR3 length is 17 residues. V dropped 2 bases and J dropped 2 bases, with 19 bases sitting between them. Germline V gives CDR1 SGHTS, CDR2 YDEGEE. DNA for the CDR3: TGTGCCAGCAGCTTATATCGAATAGCGGACTATCAAGAGACCCAGTACTTC. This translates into CASSLYRIADYQETQYF.

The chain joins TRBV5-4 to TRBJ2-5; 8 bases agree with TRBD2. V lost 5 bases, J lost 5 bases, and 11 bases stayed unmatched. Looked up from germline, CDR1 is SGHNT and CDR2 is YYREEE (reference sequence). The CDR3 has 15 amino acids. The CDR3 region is CASRSRRGAVETQYF. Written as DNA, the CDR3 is TGTGCCAGCAGATCTAGGCGGGGGGCGGTGGAGACCCAGTACTTC.

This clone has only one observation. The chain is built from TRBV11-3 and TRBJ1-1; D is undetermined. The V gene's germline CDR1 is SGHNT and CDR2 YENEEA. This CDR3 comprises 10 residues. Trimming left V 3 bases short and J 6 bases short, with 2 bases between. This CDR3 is CASSFSEAFF. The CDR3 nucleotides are TGTGCCAGCAGCTTCTCTGAAGCTTTCTTT.

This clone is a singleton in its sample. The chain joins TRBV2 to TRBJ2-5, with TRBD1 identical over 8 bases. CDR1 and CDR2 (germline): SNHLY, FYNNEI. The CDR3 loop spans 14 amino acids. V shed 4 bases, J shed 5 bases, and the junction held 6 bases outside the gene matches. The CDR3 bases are TGTGCCAGCAGTGGGGCAGGGGGCAGGGAGACCCAGTACTTC. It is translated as CASSGAGGRETQYF.

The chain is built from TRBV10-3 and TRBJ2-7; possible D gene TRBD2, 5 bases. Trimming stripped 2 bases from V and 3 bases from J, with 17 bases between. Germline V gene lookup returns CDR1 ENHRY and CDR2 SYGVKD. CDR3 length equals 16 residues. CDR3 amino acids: CAISEGTTGGGYEQYF. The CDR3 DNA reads TGTGCCATCAGTGAGGGAACTACCGGAGGCGGCTACGAGCAGTACTTC.

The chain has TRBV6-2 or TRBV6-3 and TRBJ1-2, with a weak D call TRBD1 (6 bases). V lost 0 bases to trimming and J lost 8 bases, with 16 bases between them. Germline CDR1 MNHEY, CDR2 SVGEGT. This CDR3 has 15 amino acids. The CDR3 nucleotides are TGTGCCAGCAGTTACTCTGACAGGCTCGGAGAGGGCTACACCTTC. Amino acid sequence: CASSYSDRLGEGYTF.

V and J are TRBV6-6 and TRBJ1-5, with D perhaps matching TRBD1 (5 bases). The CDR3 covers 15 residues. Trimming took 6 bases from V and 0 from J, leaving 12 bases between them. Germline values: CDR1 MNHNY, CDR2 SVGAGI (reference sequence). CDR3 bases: TGTGCCAGCAGACGAGAAACAGGTAGCAATCAGCCCCAGCATTTT. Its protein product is CASRRETGSNQPQHF.

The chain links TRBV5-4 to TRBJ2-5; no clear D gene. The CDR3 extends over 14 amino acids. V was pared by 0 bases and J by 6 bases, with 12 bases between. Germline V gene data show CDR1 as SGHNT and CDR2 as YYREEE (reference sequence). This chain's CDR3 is CASSLGLGMKTQYF. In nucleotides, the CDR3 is TGTGCCAGCAGCTTGGGGTTGGGTATGAAGACCCAGTACTTC. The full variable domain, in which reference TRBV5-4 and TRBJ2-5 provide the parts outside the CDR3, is ETGVTQSPTHLIKTRGQQVTLRCSSQSGHNTVSWYQQALGQGPQFIFQYYREEENGRGNFPPRFSGLQFPNYSSELNVNALELDDSALYLCASSLGLGMKTQYFGPGTRLLVL.

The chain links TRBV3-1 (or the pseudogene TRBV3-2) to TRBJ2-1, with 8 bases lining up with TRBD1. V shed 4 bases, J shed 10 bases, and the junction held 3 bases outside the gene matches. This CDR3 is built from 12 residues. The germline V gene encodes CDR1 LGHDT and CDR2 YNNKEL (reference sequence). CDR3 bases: TGTGCCAGCAGCCTCCGGGACAGGGAGCAGTTCTTC. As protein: CASSLRDREQFF.

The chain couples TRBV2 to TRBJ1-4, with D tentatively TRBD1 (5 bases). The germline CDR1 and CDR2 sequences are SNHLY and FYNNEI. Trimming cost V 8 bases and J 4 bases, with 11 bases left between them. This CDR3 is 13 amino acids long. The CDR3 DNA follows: TGTGCCAGCTGCCGGGACGGTAATGAAAAACTGTTTTTT. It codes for CASCRDGNEKLFF.

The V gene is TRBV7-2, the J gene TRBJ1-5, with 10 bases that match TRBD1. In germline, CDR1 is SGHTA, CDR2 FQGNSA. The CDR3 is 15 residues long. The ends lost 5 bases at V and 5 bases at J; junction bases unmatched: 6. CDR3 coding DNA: TGTGCCAGCAGCACCCGGACAGGGGGAGATCAGCCCCAGCATTTT. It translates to CASSTRTGGDQPQHF.

CDR3 region: CASSDRVRKETQYF. Written as DNA, the CDR3 is TGTGCCAGCAGCGACAGGGTGAGAAAAGAGACCCAGTACTTC. The rearrangement links TRBV7-9 to TRBJ2-5; 7 positions agree with TRBD1. This CDR3 is built from 14 residues. Germline assignment: CDR1 SEHNR and CDR2 FQNEAQ (reference sequence). Trimming cost V 5 bases and J 3 bases; bases outside gene matches: 6. The full variable domain, with the rest looked up from reference TRBV7-9 and TRBJ2-5, is DTGVSQNPRHKITKRGQNVTFRCDPISEHNRLYWYRQTLGQGPEFLTYFQNEAQLEKSRLLSDRFSAERPKGSFSTLEIQRTEQGDSAMYLCASSDRVRKETQYFGPGTRLLVL.

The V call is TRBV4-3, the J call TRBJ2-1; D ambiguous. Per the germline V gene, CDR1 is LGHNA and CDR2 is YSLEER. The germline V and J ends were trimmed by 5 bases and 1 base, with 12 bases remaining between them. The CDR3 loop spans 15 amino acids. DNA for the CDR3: TGCGCCAGCAGCTACTCGGCGGAGTCCTACAATGAGCAGTTCTTC. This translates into CASSYSAESYNEQFF.

CDR3 sequence reads: CASSLGVRPNSPLHF. CDR3 nucleotides: TGCGCCAGCAGCTTGGGGGTCAGACCTAATTCACCCCTCCACTTT. The V and J genes are TRBV5-1 and TRBJ1-6; D unclear. Trimming cost V 0 bases and J 6 bases, with 10 bases left between them. The germline gives CDR1 SGHRS, CDR2 YFSETQ. CDR3 length equals 15 residues.

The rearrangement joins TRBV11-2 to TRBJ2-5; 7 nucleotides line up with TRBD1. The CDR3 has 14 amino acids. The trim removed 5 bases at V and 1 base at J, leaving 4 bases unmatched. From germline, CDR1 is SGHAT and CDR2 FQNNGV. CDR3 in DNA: TGTGCCAGCAGCGTAGGACAGGCCCAAGAGACCCAGTACTTC. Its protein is CASSVGQAQETQYF.

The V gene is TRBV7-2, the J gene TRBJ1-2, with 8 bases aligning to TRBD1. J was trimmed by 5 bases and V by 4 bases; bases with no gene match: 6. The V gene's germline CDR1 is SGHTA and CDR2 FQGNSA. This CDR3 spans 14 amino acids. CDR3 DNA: TGTGCCAGCAGCTCAGGACAGGGAGCTTATGGCTACACCTTC. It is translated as CASSSGQGAYGYTF.

CDR3 region: CASSPPNRGGYNEQFF. CDR3 coding DNA: TGTGCCAGCTCACCACCAAACAGGGGAGGTTACAATGAGCAGTTCTTC. The chain couples TRBV18 to TRBJ2-1; D possibly corresponds to TRBD1 (7 bases). The germline gives CDR1 KGHSH, CDR2 LQKENI. The CDR3 totals 16 residues. Trimming took off 0 bases at V and 4 bases at J, with 13 bases between the two ends.

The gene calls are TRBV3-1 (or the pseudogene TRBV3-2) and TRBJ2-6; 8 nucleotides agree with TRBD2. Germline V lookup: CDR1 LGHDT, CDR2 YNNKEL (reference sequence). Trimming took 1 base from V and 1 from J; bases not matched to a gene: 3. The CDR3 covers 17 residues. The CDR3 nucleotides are TGTGCCAGCAGCCAAGTAGCGGGGCGGTCTGGGGCCAACGTCCTGACTTTC. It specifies CASSQVAGRSGANVLTF.

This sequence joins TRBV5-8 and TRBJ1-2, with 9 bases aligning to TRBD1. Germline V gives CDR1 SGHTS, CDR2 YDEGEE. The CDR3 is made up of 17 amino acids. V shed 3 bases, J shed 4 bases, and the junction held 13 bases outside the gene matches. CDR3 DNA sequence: TGTGCCAGCAGCTCCTCACGGGACAGGGCCTCCAGCTATGGCTACACCTTC. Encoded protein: CASSSSRDRASSYGYTF.

CDR3 bases: TGTGCCAGCACCCCCCAGGGGGTGAACTATGGCTACACCTTC. It yields the protein CASTPQGVNYGYTF. The gene calls are TRBV25-1 and TRBJ1-2; 7 bases are a match to TRBD1. This CDR3 contains 14 residues. V shed 7 bases and J 2 bases; nucleotides not matched to a gene: 7. Germline V CDR1 and CDR2: MGHDK, SYGVNS.

The CDR3 reads CSVDPGQEAGYTF. The CDR3, as DNA: TGCAGCGTCGATCCGGGACAGGAGGCTGGCTACACCTTC. The chain recombines TRBV29-1 with TRBJ1-2; 8 positions match TRBD1. CDR1 and CDR2 (germline): SQVTM, ANQGSEA. V shed 6 bases, J shed 7 bases, and the junction held 10 bases outside the gene matches. The CDR3 has 13 amino acids.

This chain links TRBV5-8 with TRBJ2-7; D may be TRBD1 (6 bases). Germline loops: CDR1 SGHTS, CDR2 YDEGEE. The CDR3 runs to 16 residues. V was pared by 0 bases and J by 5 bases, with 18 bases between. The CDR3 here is CASSLVRLQGLHEQYF. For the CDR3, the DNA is TGTGCCAGCAGCTTGGTCCGCTTACAGGGTCTCCACGAGCAGTACTTC.

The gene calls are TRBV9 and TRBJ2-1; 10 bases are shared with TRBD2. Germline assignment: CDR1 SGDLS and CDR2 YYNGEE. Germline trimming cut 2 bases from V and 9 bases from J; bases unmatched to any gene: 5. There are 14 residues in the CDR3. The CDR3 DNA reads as TGTGCCAGCAGCGTTGCTAGCGGGAGAGGTGAGCAGTTCTTC. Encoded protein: CASSVASGRGEQFF.

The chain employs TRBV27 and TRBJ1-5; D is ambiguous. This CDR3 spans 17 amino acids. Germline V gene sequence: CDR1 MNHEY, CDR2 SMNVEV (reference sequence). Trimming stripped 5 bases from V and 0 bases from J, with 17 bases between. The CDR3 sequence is CASSPGRARHSNQPQHF. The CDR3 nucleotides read TGTGCCAGCAGTCCAGGCCGGGCAAGACATAGCAATCAGCCCCAGCATTTT.

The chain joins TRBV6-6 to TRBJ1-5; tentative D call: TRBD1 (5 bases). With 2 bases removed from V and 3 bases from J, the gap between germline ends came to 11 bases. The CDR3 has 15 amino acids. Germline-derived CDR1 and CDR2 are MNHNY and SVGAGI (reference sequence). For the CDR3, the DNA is TGTGCCAGCAGTTACATCGACAGAGACAATCAGCCCCAGCATTTT. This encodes CASSYIDRDNQPQHF.

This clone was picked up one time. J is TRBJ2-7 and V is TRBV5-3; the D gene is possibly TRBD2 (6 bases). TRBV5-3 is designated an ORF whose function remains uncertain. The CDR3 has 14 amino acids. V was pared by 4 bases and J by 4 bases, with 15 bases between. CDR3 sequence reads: CARSLGDSRYEQYF. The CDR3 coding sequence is TGTGCCAGAAGCCTAGGGGACTCTAGGTACGAGCAGTACTTC.

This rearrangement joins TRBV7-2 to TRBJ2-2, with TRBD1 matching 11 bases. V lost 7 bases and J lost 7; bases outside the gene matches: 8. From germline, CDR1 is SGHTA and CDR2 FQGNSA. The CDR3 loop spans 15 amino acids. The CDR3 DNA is TGTGCCAGCAACCCGGGACAGGGGGTTAACGGGGAGCTGTTTTTT. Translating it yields CASNPGQGVNGELFF.